The clone carrying this TCR beta chain was seen at least ten times. As yet, its antigen is unknown. From blood, about 250-550 ng of genomic DNA served as TRB template. BIOMED2 TRB-A/B primer pools were used in multiplex TRB PCR. TCRdb passed the multiplex PCR reads through MiXCR, listing each CDR3 protein once. The sample includes around 13,000 distinct CDR3 sequences, 25% of them seen just once. Trimming removed 6 bases at V and 5 bases at J, with 10 bases between. Per germline, CDR1 MNHEY and CDR2 SMNVEV (reference sequence). The CDR3 covers 12 residues. This sample stems from a study of T and B cells in COVID-19 patients. Study-wide results and limits: Blood from mildly ill patients while symptomatic, and early samples from severe cases, were scarce. No sequencing was yet done of CD4+, regulatory or CD8+ subsets, or of SARS-CoV-2-responsive or tetramer+ sorted cells. Patients with COVID-19 reportedly showed strongly skewed T cell receptor beta variable and joining gene usage.

The V call is TRBV27, the J call TRBJ1-1, with D possibly TRBD1 on 6 matching bases. This TCR was recovered from a human donor who had recovered from COVID-19. Sequencing was carried out using blood. In DNA, the CDR3 is TGTGCCAGCAGCGGGGGGCGGACTGAAGCTTTCTTT. Protein sequence: CASSGGRTEAFF.